One sample yielded the 23 T cell receptor beta chains listed below, sequenced in a study of cytomegalovirus exposure and HLA in healthy donors. Primers for the PCR totalled 60 Vbeta and 13 Jbeta. Assay used: immunoSEQ multiplex PCR; TCRdb lists only in-frame clones, some missing. In total, the table holds tens of thousands of clones. The source material was PBMCs. These receptors originate from a woman aged 40 to 55 in good health and CMV-seropositive.

The chain is built from TRBV6-6 and TRBJ1-4; possible D gene TRBD1, 5 bases. Trimming pared 5 bases from V and 1 base from J, leaving 8 bases between. Germline CDR1 reads MNHNY; CDR2 reads SVGAGI (reference sequence). The CDR3 covers 14 residues. The CDR3 DNA sequence: TGTGCCAGCAGTCACGGGGGAACTAATGAAAAACTGTTTTTT. Encoded protein: CASSHGGTNEKLFF.

Turning to this clone: The junction and the germline gene differ at one end; a read error may be behind it. The chain combines TRBV7-3 with TRBJ1-6; no firm D call. Germline-derived CDR1 and CDR2 are SGHTA and FQGTGA. This CDR3 spans 14 amino acids. The CDR3 reads CASSLRRGGSPLHF. CDR3 sequence (DNA): TGTGCCAGCAGTTTAAGGCGTGGAGGTTCACCCCTCCACTTT. Supplemented by reference TRBV7-3 and TRBJ1-6, the full variable domain reads GAGVSQTPSNKVTEKGKYVELRCDPISGHTALYWYRQSLGQGPEFLIYFQGTGAADDSGLPNDRFFAVRPEGSVSTLKIQRTERGDSAVYLCASSLRRGGSPLHFGNGTRLTVT.

The chain links TRBV27 to TRBJ2-1; TRBD2 agrees at 10 bases. CDR1 MNHEY and CDR2 SMNVEV come from the germline V gene (reference sequence). With V trimmed by 0 bases and J by 10 bases, 12 bases remained unmatched. CDR3 length: 17 residues. The CDR3 DNA is TGTGCCAGCAGTTTATCTTGGAGCGGGAGGGCCATGAGGGAGCAGTTCTTC. This gives the protein CASSLSWSGRAMREQFF.

The chain recombines TRBV27 with TRBJ1-2, with 8 nucleotides matching TRBD1. V shed 4 bases, J shed 2 bases, and the junction held 3 bases outside the gene matches. This CDR3 contains 14 residues. Germline V lookup: CDR1 MNHEY, CDR2 SMNVEV (reference sequence). The CDR3 loop is CASSSRDRNYGYTF. The CDR3 nucleotides are TGTGCCAGCAGTTCCCGGGACAGGAACTATGGCTACACCTTC.

The CDR3 loop reads CASSQVGQATYTEAFF. DNA of the CDR3: TGCGCCAGCAGTCAAGTGGGACAGGCTACATACACTGAAGCTTTCTTT. The V call is TRBV23-1, the J call TRBJ1-1, with 8 bases that match TRBD1. TRBV23-1 is an open reading frame whose function is uncertain. The CDR3 covers 16 residues. With 2 bases clipped from V and 3 bases from J, the junction kept 8 bases outside the gene matches.

This rearrangement joins TRBV5-4 to TRBJ2-1, with 9 bases that match TRBD1. Unmatched junction bases numbered 3, after V lost 2 bases and J lost 6 bases. Germline V gene sequence: CDR1 SGHNT, CDR2 YYREEE (reference sequence). The CDR3 has 14 residues. The CDR3 loop is CASSFPGQGNEQFF. The CDR3 DNA reads TGTGCCAGCAGCTTTCCGGGACAGGGCAATGAGCAGTTCTTC.

J is TRBJ1-3 and V is TRBV7-6, with 8 positions matching TRBD1. The junction had 9 bases not matched to a gene; V was cut back by 4 bases and J by 4 bases. Germline lookup yields CDR1 SGHVS and CDR2 FNYEAQ. CDR3 length: 16 amino acids. The CDR3 bases are TGTGCCAGCAGCTCCCCTCGGACAGGGAGGGGAAACACCATATATTTT. The encoded protein is CASSSPRTGRGNTIYF. The full variable domain, completed using reference TRBV7-6 and TRBJ1-3, is GAGVSQSPRYKVTKRGQDVALRCDPISGHVSLYWYRQALGQGPEFLTYFNYEAQQDKSGLPNDRFSAERPEGSISTLTIQRTEQRDSAMYRCASSSPRTGRGNTIYFGEGSWLTVV.

This CDR3 is CASSPTIGVNTEAFF. In DNA, the CDR3 is TGTGCCAGCAGCCCCACGATCGGGGTGAACACTGAAGCTTTCTTT. The V call is TRBV5-6, the J call TRBJ1-1; D is unresolved. This CDR3 is built from 15 residues. V lost 4 bases and J 0 bases, leaving 13 bases between the germline ends. CDR1 and CDR2 from the germline V gene are SGHDT and YYEEEE.

With regard to this clone: A read error may account for a junction end that differs from germline. The identical CDR3 is also encoded by other nucleotide sequences in the sample. V and J are TRBV6-4 and TRBJ1-6; 9 positions agree with TRBD1. CDR3 size: 14 residues. The germline CDR1 and CDR2 sequences are MRHNA and SNTAGT. CDR3 sequence: CASSDSTGGSPLHF. In nucleotides, the CDR3 is TGTGCCAGCAGTGACTCGACAGGGGGTTCACCCCTCCACTTC.

The rearrangement links TRBV6-6 to TRBJ2-3; TRBD1 matches at 9 bases. The CDR3 contains 16 residues. The germline V gene has CDR1 MNHNY and CDR2 SVGAGI (reference sequence). The V and J ends lost 2 bases and 4 bases, in that order; junction bases with no gene match: 7. Here the CDR3 DNA reads TGTGCCAGCAGTTACGCCGGGACAGGGTGGGCAGATACGCAGTATTTT. It translates to CASSYAGTGWADTQYF.

This rearrangement joins TRBV28 to TRBJ1-4; the match to TRBD1 covers 7 bases. The CDR3 is 17 residues long. Germline CDR1 and CDR2: MDHEN and SYDVKM. The V and J ends lost 6 bases and 0 bases, in that order; junction bases with no gene match: 10. CDR3 sequence (DNA): TGTGCCAGCAGCCTCATAAGACAGGGAACAACTAATGAAAAACTGTTTTTT. Translating gives CASSLIRQGTTNEKLFF.

The genes are TRBV5-1 and TRBJ2-5; 8 bases line up with TRBD2. The V gene end was trimmed by 6 bases and the J gene end by 4 bases; junction bases not matched to a gene: 8. The CDR3 consists of 14 residues. Germline lookup yields CDR1 SGHRS and CDR2 YFSETQ. This CDR3 is CASTSGGAGETQYF. DNA of the CDR3: TGCGCCAGCACCTCCGGGGGGGCAGGAGAGACCCAGTACTTC.

The gene calls are TRBV4-3 and TRBJ1-2; maybe TRBD1 (5 bases). CDR1 is LGHNA, CDR2 YSLEER, per germline. This CDR3 comprises 14 residues. Trimming left V 0 bases short and J 8 bases short, with 13 bases between. Written as DNA, the CDR3 is TGCGCCAGCAGCCAAGATTACCAGGGCCTGGGCTACACCTTC. This gives the protein CASSQDYQGLGYTF.

V usage is TRBV5-1 and J usage is TRBJ2-4, with 11 bases aligning to TRBD1. The CDR3 contains 14 residues. Germline assignment: CDR1 SGHRS and CDR2 YFSETQ. Unmatched junction bases numbered 5, after V lost 4 bases and J lost 8 bases. The CDR3 reads CASSPDRGQDIQYF. The CDR3 coding sequence is TGCGCCAGCAGCCCGGACAGGGGGCAAGACATTCAGTACTTC.

This sequence joins TRBV7-9 and TRBJ1-4, with D perhaps TRBD1 (5 bases). The V end was cut by 10 bases, the J end by 14 bases, with 17 bases between. From germline, CDR1 is SEHNR and CDR2 FQNEAQ (reference sequence). This CDR3 is 11 amino acids long. CDR3 DNA: TGTGCCACCTTCGCCGGGGGACGGCTGTTTTTT. This encodes CATFAGGRLFF.

Here the CDR3 reads CASSLSPENSPLHF. The CDR3 nucleotides read TGCGCCAGCAGCTTGTCTCCGGAGAATTCACCCCTCCACTTT. The V and J genes are TRBV5-1 and TRBJ1-6; D unresolved. V was trimmed by 1 base and J by 7 bases, leaving 9 bases between them. Per the germline V gene, CDR1 is SGHRS and CDR2 is YFSETQ. This CDR3 region has 14 residues.

V and J are TRBV30 and TRBJ2-3; no clear D gene. The CDR3 sequence is 13 residues long. Trimming stripped 4 bases from V and 6 bases from J, with 14 bases between. CDR1 GTSNPN and CDR2 SVGIG come from the germline V gene (reference sequence). Written as DNA, the CDR3 is TGTGCCTGGAAGAGATATTCGGTGGATACGCAGTATTTT. The encoded protein is CAWKRYSVDTQYF.

The V gene is TRBV4-1, the J gene TRBJ2-7; unclear D gene. The germline V gene has CDR1 MGHRA and CDR2 YSYEKL. The V and J ends lost 0 bases and 4 bases respectively, with 13 bases between them. The CDR3 has 15 amino acids. The CDR3 DNA reads TGCGCCAGCAGCCAAGATCCGGTAAGCGTATACGAGCAGTACTTC. Amino acids: CASSQDPVSVYEQYF.

The rearrangement links TRBV19 to TRBJ1-1; no clear D. V gave up 5 bases and J gave up 3 bases, with 13 bases separating them. Germline V lookup: CDR1 LNHDA, CDR2 SQIVND (reference sequence). The CDR3 loop spans 14 amino acids. The CDR3 sequence is CASSFLGPDTEAFF. The DNA for the CDR3 is TGTGCCAGTAGTTTCCTAGGCCCTGACACTGAAGCTTTCTTT.

The CDR3 region has the DNA TGCGCCAGCAGCCAAGAAAGGGCCAGGGGCGCGGAGACCCAGTACTTC. Translated: CASSQERARGAETQYF. The V and J genes are TRBV4-3 and TRBJ2-5, with a tentative D call TRBD1 (6 bases). V was shortened by 0 bases and J by 5 bases, with 16 bases between the two germline ends. This CDR3 region has 16 residues. Germline CDR1 LGHNA, CDR2 YSLEER.

The chain links TRBV5-6 to TRBJ2-7; D remains unclear. The V gene lost 4 bases and the J gene lost 2 bases, with 13 bases spanning the gap. Per the germline V gene, CDR1 is SGHDT and CDR2 is YYEEEE. This CDR3 comprises 14 residues. Written as DNA, the CDR3 is TGTGCCAGCAGCCAGCTTACAGCTACCTACGAGCAGTACTTC. It codes for CASSQLTATYEQYF.

This chain uses TRBV6-1 with TRBJ1-5, with no clear D. The CDR3 is 14 amino acids. V was trimmed by 8 bases and J by 4 bases, leaving 15 bases between them. Germline CDR1 reads MNHNS; CDR2 reads SASEGT. The CDR3 spells CASGVPILNQPQHF. CDR3 in DNA: TGTGCCAGCGGAGTTCCCATATTGAATCAGCCCCAGCATTTT.

This rearrangement joins TRBV19 to TRBJ2-2; no clear D gene. The germline gives CDR1 LNHDA, CDR2 SQIVND (reference sequence). This CDR3 is built from 12 residues. The V and J ends lost 1 base and 8 bases respectively, with 5 bases between them. CDR3: CASSIASGELFF. The DNA for the CDR3 is TGTGCCAGTAGTATAGCCTCGGGGGAGCTGTTTTTT.